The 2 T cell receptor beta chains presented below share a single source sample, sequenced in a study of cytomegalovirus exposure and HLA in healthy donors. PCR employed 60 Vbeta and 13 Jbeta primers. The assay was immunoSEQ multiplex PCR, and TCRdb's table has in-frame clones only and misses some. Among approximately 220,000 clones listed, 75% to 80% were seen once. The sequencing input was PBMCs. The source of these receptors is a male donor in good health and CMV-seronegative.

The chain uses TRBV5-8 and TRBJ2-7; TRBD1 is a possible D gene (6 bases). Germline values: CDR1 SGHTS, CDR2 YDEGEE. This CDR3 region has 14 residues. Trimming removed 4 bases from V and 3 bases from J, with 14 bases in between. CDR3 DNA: TGTGCCAGCAGCCCCTATCGAGGGGGCTACGAGCAGTACTTC. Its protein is CASSPYRGGYEQYF.

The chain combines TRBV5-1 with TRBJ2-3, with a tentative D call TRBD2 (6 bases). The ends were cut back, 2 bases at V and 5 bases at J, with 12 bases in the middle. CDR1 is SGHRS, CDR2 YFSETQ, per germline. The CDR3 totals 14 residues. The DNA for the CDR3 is TGCGCCAGCAGCTTTACGGGGGACGGAGATACGCAGTATTTT. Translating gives CASSFTGDGDTQYF. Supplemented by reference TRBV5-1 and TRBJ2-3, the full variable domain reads KAGVTQTPRYLIKTRGQQVTLSCSPISGHRSVSWYQQTPGQGLQFLFEYFSETQRNKGNFPGRFSGRQFSNSRSEMNVSTLELGDSALYLCASSFTGDGDTQYFGPGTRLTVL.